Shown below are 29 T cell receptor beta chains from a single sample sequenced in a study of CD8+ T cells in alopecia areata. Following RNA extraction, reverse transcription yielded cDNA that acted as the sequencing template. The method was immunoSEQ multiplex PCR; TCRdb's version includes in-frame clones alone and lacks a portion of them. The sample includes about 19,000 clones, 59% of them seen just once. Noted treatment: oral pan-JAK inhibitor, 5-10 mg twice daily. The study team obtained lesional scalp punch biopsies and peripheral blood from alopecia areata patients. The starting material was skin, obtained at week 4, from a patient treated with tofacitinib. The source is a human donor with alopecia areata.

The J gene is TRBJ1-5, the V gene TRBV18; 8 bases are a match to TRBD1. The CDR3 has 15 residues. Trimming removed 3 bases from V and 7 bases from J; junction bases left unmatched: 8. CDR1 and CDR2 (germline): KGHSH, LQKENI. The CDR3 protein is CASSPGQAANQPQHF. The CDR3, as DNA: TGTGCCAGCTCACCGGGACAGGCCGCCAACCAGCCCCAGCATTTT.

The CDR3 DNA follows: TGTGCCAGCCTTGGGACTAGCGGATCGGAATACAATGAGCAGTTCTTC. This encodes CASLGTSGSEYNEQFF. The chain combines TRBV7-9 with TRBJ2-1; 11 nucleotides match TRBD2. J was trimmed by 4 bases and V by 8 bases; bases with no gene match: 10. The CDR3 extends over 16 amino acids. CDR1 and CDR2 from the germline V gene are SEHNR and FQNEAQ (reference sequence).

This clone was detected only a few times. The CDR3 spells CASSQGGQFNSPLHF. The CDR3 nucleotides are TGTGCCAGCAGCCAAGGCGGGCAGTTTAATTCACCCCTCCACTTT. The chain employs TRBV4-2 and TRBJ1-6; D unclear. CDR1 is LGHNA, CDR2 YNFKEQ, per germline. Trimming took off 1 base at V and 6 bases at J, with 10 bases between the two ends. This CDR3 contains 15 residues.

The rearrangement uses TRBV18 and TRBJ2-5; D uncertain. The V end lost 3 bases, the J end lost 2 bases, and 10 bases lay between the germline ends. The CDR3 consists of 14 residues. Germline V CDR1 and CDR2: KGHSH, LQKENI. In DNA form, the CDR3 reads TGTGCCAGCTCACCCCCGGGCCTTCAAGAGACCCAGTACTTC. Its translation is CASSPPGLQETQYF.

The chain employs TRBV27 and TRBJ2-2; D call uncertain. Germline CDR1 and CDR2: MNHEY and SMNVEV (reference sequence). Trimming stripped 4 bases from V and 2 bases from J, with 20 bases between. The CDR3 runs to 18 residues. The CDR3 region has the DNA TGTGCCAGCAGTTGGTCAGCCGAAATGCTACTTAACACCGGGGAGCTGTTTTTT. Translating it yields CASSWSAEMLLNTGELFF.

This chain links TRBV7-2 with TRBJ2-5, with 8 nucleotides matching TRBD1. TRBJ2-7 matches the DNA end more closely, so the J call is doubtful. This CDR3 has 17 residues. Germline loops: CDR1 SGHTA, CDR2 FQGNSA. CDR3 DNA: TGTGCCAGCAGCTTACCCCCGGGACAGGCCCTCTCCTACGAGCAGTACTTC. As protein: CASSLPPGQALSYEQYF.

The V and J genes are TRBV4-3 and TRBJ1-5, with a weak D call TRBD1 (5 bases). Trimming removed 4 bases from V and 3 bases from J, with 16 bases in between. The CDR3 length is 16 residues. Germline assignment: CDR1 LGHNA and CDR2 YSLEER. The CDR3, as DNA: TGCGCCAGCAGCCGCCAGGAGGGACCCGACAATCAGCCCCAGCATTTT. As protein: CASSRQEGPDNQPQHF.

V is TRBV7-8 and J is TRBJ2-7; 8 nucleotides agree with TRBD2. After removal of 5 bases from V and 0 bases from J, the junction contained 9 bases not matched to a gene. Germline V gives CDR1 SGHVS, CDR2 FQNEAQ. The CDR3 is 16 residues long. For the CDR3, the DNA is TGTGCCAGCAGCCCTTCCAGCGGGGGTTCCTCCTACGAGCAGTACTTC. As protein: CASSPSSGGSSYEQYF.

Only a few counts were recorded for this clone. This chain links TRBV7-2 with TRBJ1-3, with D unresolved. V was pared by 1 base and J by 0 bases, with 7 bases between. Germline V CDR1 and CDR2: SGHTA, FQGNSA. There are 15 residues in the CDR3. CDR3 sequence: CASSLDSRSGNTIYF. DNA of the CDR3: TGTGCCAGCAGCTTAGACAGTCGCTCTGGAAACACCATATATTTT.

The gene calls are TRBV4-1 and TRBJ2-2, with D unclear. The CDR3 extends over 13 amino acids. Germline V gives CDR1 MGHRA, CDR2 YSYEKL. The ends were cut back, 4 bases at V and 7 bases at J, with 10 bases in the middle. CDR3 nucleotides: TGCGCCAGCAGCCCGCTAGTCGGCGGGGAGCTGTTTTTT. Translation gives CASSPLVGGELFF.

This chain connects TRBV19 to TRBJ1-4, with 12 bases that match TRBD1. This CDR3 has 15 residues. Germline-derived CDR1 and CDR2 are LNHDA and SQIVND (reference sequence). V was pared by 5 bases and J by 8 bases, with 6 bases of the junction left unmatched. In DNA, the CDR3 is TGTGCCAGTAGTCCCCAAGGGACAGGGGGCGAAAAACTGTTTTTT. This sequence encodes CASSPQGTGGEKLFF.

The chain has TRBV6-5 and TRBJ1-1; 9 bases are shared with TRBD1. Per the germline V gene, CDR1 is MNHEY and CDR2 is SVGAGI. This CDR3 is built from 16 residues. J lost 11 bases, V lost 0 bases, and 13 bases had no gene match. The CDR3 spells CASSYSRTGASFGAFF. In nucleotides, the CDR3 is TGTGCCAGCAGTTACTCACGGACAGGGGCTAGTTTTGGTGCTTTCTTT.

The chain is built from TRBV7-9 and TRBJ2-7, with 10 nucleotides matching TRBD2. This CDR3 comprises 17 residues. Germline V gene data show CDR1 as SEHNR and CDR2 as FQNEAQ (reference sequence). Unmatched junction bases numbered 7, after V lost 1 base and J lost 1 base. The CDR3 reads CASSLGLAGGRSYEQYF. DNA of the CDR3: TGTGCCAGCAGCTTAGGGTTAGCGGGGGGCCGATCCTACGAGCAGTACTTC.

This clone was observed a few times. CDR3 coding DNA: TGTGCCAGCAGTGAATGGGAGGGCCGGGGGAATTCACCCCTCCACTTT. As protein: CASSEWEGRGNSPLHF. The chain employs TRBV27 and TRBJ1-6; D is perhaps TRBD1 (5 bases). Germline V gene lookup returns CDR1 MNHEY and CDR2 SMNVEV (reference sequence). Trimming cost V 5 bases and J 7 bases, with 18 bases left between them. This CDR3 region has 16 residues.

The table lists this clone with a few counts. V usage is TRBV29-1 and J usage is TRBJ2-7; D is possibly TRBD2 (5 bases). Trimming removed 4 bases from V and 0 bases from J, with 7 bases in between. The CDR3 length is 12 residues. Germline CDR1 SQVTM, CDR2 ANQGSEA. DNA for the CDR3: TGCAGCGTTGTGACTAACTCCTACGAGCAGTACTTC. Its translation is CSVVTNSYEQYF.

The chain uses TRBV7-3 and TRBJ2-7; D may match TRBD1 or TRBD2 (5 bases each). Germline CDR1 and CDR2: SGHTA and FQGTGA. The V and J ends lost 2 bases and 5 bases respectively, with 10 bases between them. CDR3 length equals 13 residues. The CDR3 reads CASSLWLGHEQYF. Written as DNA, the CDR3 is TGTGCCAGCAGCTTATGGTTGGGACACGAGCAGTACTTC.

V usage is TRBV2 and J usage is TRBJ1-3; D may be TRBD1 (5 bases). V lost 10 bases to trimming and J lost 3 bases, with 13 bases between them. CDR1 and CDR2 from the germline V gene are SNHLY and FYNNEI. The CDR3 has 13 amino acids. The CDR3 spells CATLAGVGNTIYF. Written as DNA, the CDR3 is TGTGCCACCCTAGCGGGGGTTGGAAACACCATATATTTT.

The CDR3 sequence is CASSLARSNTGELFF. The CDR3 DNA follows: TGCGCCAGCAGCTTGGCAAGATCGAACACCGGGGAGCTGTTTTTT. The J gene is TRBJ2-2, the V gene TRBV5-1; D gene unclear. CDR1 and CDR2 from the germline V gene are SGHRS and YFSETQ. Trimming pared 0 bases from V and 0 bases from J, leaving 6 bases between. The CDR3 length is 15 residues.

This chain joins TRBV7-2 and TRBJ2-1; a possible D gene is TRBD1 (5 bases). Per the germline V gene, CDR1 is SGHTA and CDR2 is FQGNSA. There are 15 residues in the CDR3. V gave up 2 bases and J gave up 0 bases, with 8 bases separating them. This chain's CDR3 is CASSLHRSSYNEQFF. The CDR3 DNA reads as TGTGCCAGCAGCTTACACAGGAGCTCCTACAATGAGCAGTTCTTC. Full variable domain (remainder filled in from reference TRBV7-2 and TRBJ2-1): GAGVSQSPSNKVTEKGKDVELRCDPISGHTALYWYRQSLGQGLEFLIYFQGNSAPDKSGLPSDRFSAERTGGSVSTLTIQRTQQEDSAVYLCASSLHRSSYNEQFFGPGTRLTVL.

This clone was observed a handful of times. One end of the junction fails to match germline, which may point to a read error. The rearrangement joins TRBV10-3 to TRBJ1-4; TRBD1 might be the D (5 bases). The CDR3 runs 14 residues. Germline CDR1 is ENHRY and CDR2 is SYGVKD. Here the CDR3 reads CASSYSVGDEKLFF. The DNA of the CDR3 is TGTGCCAGCAGTTACTCCGTAGGGGATGAAAAACTGTTTTTT.

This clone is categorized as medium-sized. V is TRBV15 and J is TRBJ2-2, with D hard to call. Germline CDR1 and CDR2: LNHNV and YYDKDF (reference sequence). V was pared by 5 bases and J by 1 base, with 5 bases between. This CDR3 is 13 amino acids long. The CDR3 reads CATSFQNTGELFF. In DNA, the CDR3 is TGTGCCACCAGCTTTCAGAACACCGGGGAGCTGTTTTTT. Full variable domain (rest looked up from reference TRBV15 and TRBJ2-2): DAMVIQNPRYQVTQFGKPVTLSCSQTLNHNVMYWYQQKSSQAPKLLFHYYDKDFNNEADTPDNFQSRRPNTSFCFLDIRSPGLGDTAMYLCATSFQNTGELFFGEGSRLTVL.

CDR3 in amino acids: CASSVAGTGVYEQYF. The CDR3 region has the DNA TGTGCCAGCAGCGTAGCTGGGACAGGGGTCTACGAGCAGTACTTC. The chain has TRBV9 and TRBJ2-7, with TRBD1 identical over 10 bases. The germline CDR1 and CDR2 sequences are SGDLS and YYNGEE. The CDR3 consists of 15 residues. The V gene end was trimmed by 0 bases and the J gene end by 3 bases; junction bases not matched to a gene: 3. Using reference TRBV9 and TRBJ2-7 for the parts outside the CDR3, the full variable domain is DSGVTQTPKHLITATGQRVTLRCSPRSGDLSVYWYQQSLDQGLQFLIQYYNGEERAKGNILERFSAQQFPDLHSELNLSSLELGDSALYFCASSVAGTGVYEQYFGPGTRLTVT.

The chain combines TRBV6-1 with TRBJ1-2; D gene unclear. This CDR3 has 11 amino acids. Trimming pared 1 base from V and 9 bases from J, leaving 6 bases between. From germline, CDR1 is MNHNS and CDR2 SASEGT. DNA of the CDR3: TGTGCCAGCAGTGAAGTTTGGAGCTACACCTTC. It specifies CASSEVWSYTF.

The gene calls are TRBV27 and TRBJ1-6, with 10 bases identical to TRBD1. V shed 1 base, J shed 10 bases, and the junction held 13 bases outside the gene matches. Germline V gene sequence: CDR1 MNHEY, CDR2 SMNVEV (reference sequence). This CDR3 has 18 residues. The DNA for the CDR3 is TGTGCCAGCAGTTTATTAGCGACAGGGGGCGCTGGGGACTCACCCCTCCACTTT. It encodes CASSLLATGGAGDSPLHF.

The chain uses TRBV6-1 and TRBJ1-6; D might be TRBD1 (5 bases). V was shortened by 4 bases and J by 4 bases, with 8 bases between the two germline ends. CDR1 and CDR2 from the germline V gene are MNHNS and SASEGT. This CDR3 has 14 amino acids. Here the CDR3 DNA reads TGTGCCAGCAGTGGACAGAGTTATAATTCACCCCTCCACTTT. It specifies CASSGQSYNSPLHF.

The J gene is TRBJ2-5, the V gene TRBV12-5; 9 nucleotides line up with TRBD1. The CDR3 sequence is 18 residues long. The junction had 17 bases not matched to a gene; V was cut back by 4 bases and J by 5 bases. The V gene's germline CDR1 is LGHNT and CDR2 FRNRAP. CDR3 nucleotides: TGTGCTAGTGGTTCTCCTACCTTAGACAGGGGGGGCCGGGAGACCCAGTACTTC. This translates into CASGSPTLDRGGRETQYF.

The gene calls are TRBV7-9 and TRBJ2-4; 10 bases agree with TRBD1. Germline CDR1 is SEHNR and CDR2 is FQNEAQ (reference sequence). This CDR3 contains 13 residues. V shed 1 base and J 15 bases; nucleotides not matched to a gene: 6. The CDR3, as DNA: TGTGCCAGCAGCTTAGGACAGGGGGCCAAACCGTACTTC. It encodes CASSLGQGAKPYF. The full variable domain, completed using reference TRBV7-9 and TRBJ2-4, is DTGVSQNPRHKITKRGQNVTFRCDPISEHNRLYWYRQTLGQGPEFLTYFQNEAQLEKSRLLSDRFSAERPKGSFSTLEIQRTEQGDSAMYLCASSLGQGAKPYFGAGTRLSVL.

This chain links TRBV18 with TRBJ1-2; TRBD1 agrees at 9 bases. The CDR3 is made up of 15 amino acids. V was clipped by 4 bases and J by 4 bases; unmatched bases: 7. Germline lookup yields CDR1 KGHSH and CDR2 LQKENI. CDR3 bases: TGTGCCAGCTCACAAGGGGACAGGGCTGGCTATGGCTACACCTTC. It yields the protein CASSQGDRAGYGYTF.

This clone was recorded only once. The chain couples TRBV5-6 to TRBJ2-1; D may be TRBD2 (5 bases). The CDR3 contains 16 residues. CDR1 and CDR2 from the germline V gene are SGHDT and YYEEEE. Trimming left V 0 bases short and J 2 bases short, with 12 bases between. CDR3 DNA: TGTGCCAGCAGCTTGGGGCTAGCACCGACCTACAATGAGCAGTTCTTC. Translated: CASSLGLAPTYNEQFF.